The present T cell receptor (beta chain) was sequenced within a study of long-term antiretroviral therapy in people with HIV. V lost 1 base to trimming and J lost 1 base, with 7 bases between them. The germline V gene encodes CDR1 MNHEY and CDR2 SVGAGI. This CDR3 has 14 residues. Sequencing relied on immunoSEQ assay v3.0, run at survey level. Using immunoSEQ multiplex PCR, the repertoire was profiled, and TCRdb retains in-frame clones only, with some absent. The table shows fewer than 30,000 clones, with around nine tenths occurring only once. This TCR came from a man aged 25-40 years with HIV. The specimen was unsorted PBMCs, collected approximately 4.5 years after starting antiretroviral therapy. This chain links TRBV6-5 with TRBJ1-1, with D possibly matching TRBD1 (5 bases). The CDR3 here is CASSYYTGNTEAFF. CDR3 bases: TGTGCCAGCAGTTACTACACAGGGAACACTGAAGCTTTCTTT.